A few counts support the clone carrying this T cell receptor beta chain. The antigen is not known. The data belong to a study of T cells in Graves' hyperthyroidism and ophthalmopathy. Study-wide points: The blood repertoire included most of the expanded thyroid clonotypes above 0.001.

V dropped 6 bases and J dropped 7 bases, with 16 bases sitting between them. CDR3 length: 14 amino acids. Germline CDR1 reads MNHNS; CDR2 reads SASEGT. From RNA transcripts, TCR beta CDR3 regions were amplified. An initial round of RT-PCR targeting the TCR CDR3 relied on the HTBI primer set. One entry per CDR3 protein, called by TCRdb with MiXCR from the multiplex PCR reads. In the table there are a few hundred thousand distinct CDR3 sequences, approximately 49% of which are singletons. The clonotype originates from an adult woman with Graves' disease, either hyperthyroidism or ophthalmopathy (not recorded which). The V and J genes are TRBV6-1 and TRBJ1-3, with D possibly TRBD1 on 6 matching bases. The specimen sequenced was peripheral blood or thyroid tissue (not recorded which). CDR3 nucleotides: TGTGCCAGCAGCCCCACAGGGCCCGCGAACACCATATATTTT. Translated: CASSPTGPANTIYF.